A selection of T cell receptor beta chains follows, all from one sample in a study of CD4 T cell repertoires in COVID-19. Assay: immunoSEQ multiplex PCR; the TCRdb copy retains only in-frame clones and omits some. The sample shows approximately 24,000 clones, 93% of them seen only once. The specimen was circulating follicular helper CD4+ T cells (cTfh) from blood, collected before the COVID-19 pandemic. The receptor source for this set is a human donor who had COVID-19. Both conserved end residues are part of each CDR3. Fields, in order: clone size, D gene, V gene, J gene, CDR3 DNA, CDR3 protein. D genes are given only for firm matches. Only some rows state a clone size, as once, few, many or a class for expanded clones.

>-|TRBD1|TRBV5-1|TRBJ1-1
TGCGCCAGCAGTCTGAACAGGGGGAGCACTGAAGCTTTCTTT
CASSLNRGSTEAFF
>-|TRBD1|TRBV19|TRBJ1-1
TGTGCCAGTAGTATCGGTGGGCCCGGGACAGGGCTTATGAACACTGAAGCTTTCTTT
CASSIGGPGTGLMNTEAFF
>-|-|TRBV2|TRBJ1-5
TGTGCCAGCAGGGAGATGACAGTGAATCAGCCCCAGCATTTT
CASREMTVNQPQHF
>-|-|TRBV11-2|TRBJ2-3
TGTGCCAGCAGCTTAGATGGCGGTACTACTCCAAATACGCAGTATTTT
CASSLDGGTTPNTQYF
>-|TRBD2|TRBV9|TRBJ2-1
TGTGCCAGCAGCTCCCTTCCCGAGGCTAGCGGGAGGGGGGATGAGCAGTTCTTC
CASSSLPEASGRGDEQFF
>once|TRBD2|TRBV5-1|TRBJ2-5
TGCGCCAGCTGGACTAGCGGGGGGGCCCAACCAGGAGAGACCCAGTACTTC
CASWTSGGAQPGETQYF
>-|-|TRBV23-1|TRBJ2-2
TGCGCCAGCAGTCAATATCCCGGGACTAACACCGGGGAGCTGTTTTTT
CASSQYPGTNTGELFF
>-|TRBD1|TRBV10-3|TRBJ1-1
TGTGCCATCAGCGCTCTTGGGACAGGGGGCATGTCTGAAGCTTTCTTT
CAISALGTGGMSEAFF
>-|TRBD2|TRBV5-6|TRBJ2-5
TGTGCCAGCAGCCCCGCCGGGGGGGGCTGGGAAGAGACCCAGTACTTC
CASSPAGGGWEETQYF
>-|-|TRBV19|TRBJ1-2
TGTGCCAGTAGTATAGGTCCGAGACATGATGGCTACACCTTC
CASSIGPRHDGYTF
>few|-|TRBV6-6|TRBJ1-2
TGTGCCAGCAGTTACCCGGGCGGGGGGGACTATGGCTACACCTTC
CASSYPGGGDYGYTF
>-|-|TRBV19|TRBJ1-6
TGTGCCAGTAGACCACAGGGTTCCCAAAATTCACCCCTCCACTTT
CASRPQGSQNSPLHF
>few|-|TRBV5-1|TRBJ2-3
TGCGCCAGCAGCTTGGCCGCAGATACGCAGTATTTT
CASSLAADTQYF
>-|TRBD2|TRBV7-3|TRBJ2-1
TGTGCCAGCAGCCCACTGACTAGCGGGGGGGCAGAGCAGTTCTTC
CASSPLTSGGAEQFF
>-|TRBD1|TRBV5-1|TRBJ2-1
TGCGCCAGCAGCTTGGGGCGAGGAGCCGGGACAGGGGCCTACAATGAGCAGTTCTTC
CASSLGRGAGTGAYNEQFF
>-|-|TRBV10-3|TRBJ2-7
TGTGCCATCAGTGGATCCGACAGGTACGGCGAGCAGTACTTC
CAISGSDRYGEQYF
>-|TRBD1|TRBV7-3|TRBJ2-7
TGTGCCAGCAGCGTCGACAGGGGTCCCTACGAGCAGTACTTC
CASSVDRGPYEQYF
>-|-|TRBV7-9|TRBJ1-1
TGTGCCAGCAGCTTCGGCGGGGAGGCTTTCTTT
CASSFGGEAFF
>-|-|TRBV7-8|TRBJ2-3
TGTGCCAGCAGCCTACGACAGGCCTTGGTCCCAGATACGCAGTATTTT
CASSLRQALVPDTQYF
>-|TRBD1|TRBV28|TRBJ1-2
TGTGCCAGCAGTTCCCCTGGGACAGGGGAAAAATATGATGGCTACACCTTC
CASSSPGTGEKYDGYTF
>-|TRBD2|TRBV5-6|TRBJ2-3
TGTGCCAGCAGCGGGGGGGAGGCCCGACTCGGAGATACGCAGTATTTT
CASSGGEARLGDTQYF
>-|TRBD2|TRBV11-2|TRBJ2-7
TGTGCCAGCAGCTTAGGGGGTCCGGGGGGATTCTACGAGCAGTACTTC
CASSLGGPGGFYEQYF
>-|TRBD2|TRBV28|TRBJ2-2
TGTGCCAGCACGCGGAGCGGGAGTTTCGGGTGGGCCGGGGAGCTGTTTTTT
CASTRSGSFGWAGELFF
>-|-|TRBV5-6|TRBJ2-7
TGTGCCAGCAGCTTAAACTACGAGCAGTACTTC
CASSLNYEQYF
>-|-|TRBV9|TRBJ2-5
TGTGCCAGCAGCGTAGGGGCAGAAGAGACCCAGTACTTC
CASSVGAEETQYF
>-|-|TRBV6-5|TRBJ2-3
TGTGCCAGCAGTTCGCAGGGTCGCACAGATACGCAGTATTTT
CASSSQGRTDTQYF
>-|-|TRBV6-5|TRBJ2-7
TGTGCCAGCAGCCCTACCGGGTCCTCCTACGAGCAGTACTTC
CASSPTGSSYEQYF
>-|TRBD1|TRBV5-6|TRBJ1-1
TGTGCCAGCAGCTTCCGTACCGGGACAGCAATGAACACTGAAGCTTTCTTT
CASSFRTGTAMNTEAFF
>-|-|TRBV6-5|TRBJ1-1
TGTGCCAGCAGTCCACAGGGAAACACTGAAGCTTTCTTT
CASSPQGNTEAFF
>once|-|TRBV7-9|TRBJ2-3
TGTGCCACCCGGGAGGATACGCAGTATTTT
CATREDTQYF
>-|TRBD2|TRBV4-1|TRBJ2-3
TGCGCCAGCAGCCTAGGAGGACTAGCGGGGGGTGCCTCTAGCACAGATACGCAGTATTTT
CASSLGGLAGGASSTDTQYF
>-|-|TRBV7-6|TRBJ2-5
TGTGCCAGCAGCTTAAGAGGAGACGGGGGATTAAGCGCGGAGACCCAGTACTTC
CASSLRGDGGLSAETQYF
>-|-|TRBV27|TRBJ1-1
TGTGCCAGCAGTTCAATAGCTAAAATGAACACTGAAGCTTTCTTT
CASSSIAKMNTEAFF
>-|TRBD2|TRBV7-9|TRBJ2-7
TGTGCCAGCAGCCCGGGACTAGACTCCTACGAGCAGTACTTC
CASSPGLDSYEQYF
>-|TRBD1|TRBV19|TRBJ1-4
TGTGCCAGTAGTAGCGGACAGGGAACTACTACTAATGAAAAACTGTTTTTT
CASSSGQGTTTNEKLFF
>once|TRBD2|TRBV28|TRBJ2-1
TGTGCCAGCAGCAATAGCGGGAGGAAAGAAAATGAGCAGTTCTTC
CASSNSGRKENEQFF
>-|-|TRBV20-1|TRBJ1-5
TGCAGTGCCGACTTTCGCGGGCCCCAGCATTTT
CSADFRGPQHF
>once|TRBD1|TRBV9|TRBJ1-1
TGTGCCAGCAGCGTAGGGGACAGGGTTAACACTGAAGCTTTCTTT
CASSVGDRVNTEAFF
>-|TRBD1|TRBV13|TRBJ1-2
TGTGCCAGCAGCTTACAGGGGGTTCGTTTCTATGGCTACACCTTC
CASSLQGVRFYGYTF
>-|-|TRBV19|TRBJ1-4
TGTGCCAGTAGTTTACAGGGAAAAGAAAAACTGTTTTTT
CASSLQGKEKLFF
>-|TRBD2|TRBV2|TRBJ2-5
TGTGCCGGACAGCGGGGGCTGAGGGAGACCCAGTACTTC
CAGQRGLRETQYF